This TCR beta chain was recorded in a study of blood T cell repertoires in COVID-19. Study context: Whether acute or convalescent, the COVID-19 samples came from the United States, Italy and Spain. Nucleic acid was either cDNA or gDNA, and it came from T cells, B-cell-depleted T cells, or PBMCs.

Methods used by the authors: For nucleated cells, counts were estimated from reference gene primer amplification. Clones were read by immunoSEQ multiplex PCR, and TCRdb kept only the in-frame ones, dropping some. V and J calls and clone size are given by that table; D and trimming were obtained from the DNA. This sample has fewer than 80,000 clones, with less than 85% found just once. The germline gives CDR1 SGHKS, CDR2 YYEKEE (reference sequence). The CDR3 is 13 amino acids. The V end lost 0 bases, the J end lost 5 bases, and 5 bases lay between the germline ends. This chain links TRBV5-5 with TRBJ2-2; D gene unclear. Sequenced sample: peripheral blood. This TCR was sampled from a woman of 80 years or more with active or convalescent COVID-19. The CDR3 loop reads CASSLVLTGELFF. CDR3 DNA: TGTGCCAGCAGCTTGGTTCTAACCGGGGAGCTGTTTTTT. The entire variable domain, with the rest obtained from reference TRBV5-5 and TRBJ2-2, is as follows: DAGVTQSPTHLIKTRGQQVTLRCSPISGHKSVSWYQQVLGQGPQFIFQYYEKEERGRGNFPDRFSARQFPNYSSELNVNALLLGDSALYLCASSLVLTGELFFGEGSRLTVL.